A selection of T cell receptor beta chains follows, all from one sample in a study of monozygotic twins with inflammatory bowel disease. TCRdb reprocessed the 5' RACE reads and stores each CDR3 protein as one record, lacking DNA. The sample's table shows around 410,000 distinct CDR3 sequences. Sequencing was done on a sample of blood. The receptors originated from a human donor with ulcerative colitis or Crohn's disease, or a healthy co-twin of an affected twin (not recorded which). Both conserved end residues are part of each CDR3.

j_gene	v_gene	CDR3aa
TRBJ2-7	TRBV7-2	CASSFKSGPHAYEQYF
TRBJ1-1	TRBV10-3	CAINTGRDRTEAFF
TRBJ2-7	TRBV28	CASSSRAGALIEQYF
TRBJ2-5	TRBV5-4	CASSLWGQPPRTQYF
TRBJ2-7	TRBV20-1	CSVIHREAYEQYF
TRBJ2-7	TRBV29-1	CSARDRGTNEQYF
TRBJ2-7	TRBV5-6	CASSLPLGGTAEQYF
TRBJ2-1	TRBV29-1	CSVEDQTAGSSYNEQFF
TRBJ2-1	TRBV6-1	CASSPSGSYNEQFF
TRBJ1-1	TRBV5-1	CASSLDRVAEAFF
TRBJ1-2	TRBV4-3	CASSQELGENSYGYTF
TRBJ2-7	TRBV20-1	CSARNRDSSYEQYF
TRBJ1-2	TRBV6-1	CASSERGAGRTIDTF
TRBJ1-3	TRBV5-4	CASSLDPVPSGNTIYF
TRBJ1-5	TRBV29-1	CSVGGPRMPQHF
TRBJ2-2	TRBV5-1	CASSLYGGPGELFF
TRBJ2-2	TRBV19	CASSGLRTSNTGELFF
TRBJ1-4	TRBV11-1	CASSLPRTGGKGREKLFF
TRBJ1-5	TRBV2	CASRTVSNQPQHF
TRBJ1-5	TRBV6-1	CASSEGTGGGQPQHF
TRBJ1-5	TRBV12-3/TRBV12-4	CASSLAGGYQPQHF
TRBJ1-5	TRBV18	CASSPQGALTGQPQHF
TRBJ2-1	TRBV5-4	CASSQQTSKGYYNEQFF
TRBJ2-5	TRBV12-3/TRBV12-4	CASSETGGGETQYF
TRBJ2-3	TRBV7-2	CASSFGRDTQYF
TRBJ1-6	TRBV3-1	CASGGRGASPLHF
TRBJ2-3	TRBV5-5	CASSLTSGRVTDTQYF
TRBJ2-5	TRBV12-3/TRBV12-4	CASSFTAQETQYF